This T cell receptor beta chain was recovered during a study of blood T cell repertoires in COVID-19. In the study overall: Italy, Spain and the United States were the sources of the convalescent and acute COVID-19 samples. From T cells, B-cell-depleted T cells, or PBMCs came the material, which was cDNA or gDNA.

The CDR3 is made up of 13 amino acids. Germline V gives CDR1 SGDLS, CDR2 YYNGEE. Trimming pared 4 bases from V and 3 bases from J, leaving 10 bases between. Authors' analysis steps: Reference gene primers were amplified, and this amplification served to estimate nucleated cell counts. Assay used: immunoSEQ multiplex PCR; TCRdb lists only in-frame clones, some missing. The D gene and trimming were derived from the DNA, and the V and J assignments and clone size from that table. Of approximately 200,000 clones listed, around 90% were seen once; the top ten hold over 1.5%. The sequence came from a man in his 70s with acute or convalescent COVID-19. Sequenced: peripheral blood. V gene TRBV9 combines with J gene TRBJ1-1; D call uncertain. CDR3 sequence: CASSPHADTEAFF. CDR3 nucleotides: TGTGCCAGCAGCCCTCACGCAGACACTGAAGCTTTCTTT.